The clone carrying this T cell receptor (beta chain) was picked up many times. These data come from a study of T cells in Graves' hyperthyroidism and ophthalmopathy. Clinicians diagnosed patients from clinical symptoms, serum thyroxine and TRAb, thyroid ultrasound and orbital computed tomography. RNA transcripts provided the source from which TCR beta CDR3 regions were amplified. When the TCR CDR3 underwent first-round RT-PCR, the HTBI primer set was used. In TCRdb, the multiplex PCR reads were re-called with MiXCR into one record per CDR3 protein. Here the sample spans some 360,000 distinct CDR3 sequences, 18% being singletons. Germline V gene lookup returns CDR1 DFQATT and CDR2 SNEGSKA (reference sequence). Deletions cut 5 bases from V and 0 bases from J, with 10 bases between. This CDR3 is 13 amino acids long.

The J gene is TRBJ1-1, the V gene TRBV20-1; D remains ambiguous. Sequenced input: blood. This clonotype originated in a woman between 40 and 50 years old with Graves' ophthalmopathy. The CDR3 DNA reads TGCAGTGCTCGCGGGTTCCTGAACACTGAAGCTTTCTTT. It specifies CSARGFLNTEAFF.